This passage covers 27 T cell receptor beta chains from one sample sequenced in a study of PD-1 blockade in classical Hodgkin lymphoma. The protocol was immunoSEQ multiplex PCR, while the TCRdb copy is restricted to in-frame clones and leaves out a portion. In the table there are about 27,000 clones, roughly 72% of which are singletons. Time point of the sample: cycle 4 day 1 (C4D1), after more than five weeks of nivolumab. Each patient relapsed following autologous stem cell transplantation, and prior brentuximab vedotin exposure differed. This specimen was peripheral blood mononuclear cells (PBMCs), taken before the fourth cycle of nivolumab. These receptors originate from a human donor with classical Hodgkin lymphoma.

CDR3: CASSQVLNQETQYF. Here the CDR3 DNA reads TGTGCCAGCTCACAGGTGCTTAACCAAGAGACCCAGTACTTC. This chain links TRBV18 with TRBJ2-5; the D is unclear. The CDR3 totals 14 residues. V shed 4 bases and J shed 0 bases, with 9 bases lying between them. In germline, CDR1 is KGHSH, CDR2 LQKENI.

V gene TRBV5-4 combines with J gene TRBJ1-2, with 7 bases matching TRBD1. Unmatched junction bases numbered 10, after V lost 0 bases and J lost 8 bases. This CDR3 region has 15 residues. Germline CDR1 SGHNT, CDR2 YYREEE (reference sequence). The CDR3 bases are TGTGCCAGCAGCTTGGGGACAGGCGGAACTATAGGCTACACCTTC. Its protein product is CASSLGTGGTIGYTF.

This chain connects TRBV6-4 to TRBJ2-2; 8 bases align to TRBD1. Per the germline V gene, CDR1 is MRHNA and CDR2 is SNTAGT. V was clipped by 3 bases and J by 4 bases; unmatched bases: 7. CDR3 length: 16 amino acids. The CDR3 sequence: CASSDLGQGRTGELFF. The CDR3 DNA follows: TGTGCCAGCAGTGATCTAGGACAGGGACGCACCGGGGAGCTGTTTTTT.

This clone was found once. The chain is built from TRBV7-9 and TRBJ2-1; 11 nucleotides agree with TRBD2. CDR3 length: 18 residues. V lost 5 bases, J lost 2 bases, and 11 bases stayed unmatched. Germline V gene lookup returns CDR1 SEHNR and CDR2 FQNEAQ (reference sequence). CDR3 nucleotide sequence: TGTGCCAGCAGCGCAAAGCCGGGACTAGCGGACACCTACAATGAGCAGTTCTTC. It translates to CASSAKPGLADTYNEQFF.

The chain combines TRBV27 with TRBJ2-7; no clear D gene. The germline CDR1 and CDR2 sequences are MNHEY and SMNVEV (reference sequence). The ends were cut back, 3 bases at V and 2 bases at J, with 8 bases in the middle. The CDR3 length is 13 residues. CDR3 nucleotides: TGTGCCAGCAGTTTTGTGGGCCCCTACGAGCAGTACTTC. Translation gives CASSFVGPYEQYF.

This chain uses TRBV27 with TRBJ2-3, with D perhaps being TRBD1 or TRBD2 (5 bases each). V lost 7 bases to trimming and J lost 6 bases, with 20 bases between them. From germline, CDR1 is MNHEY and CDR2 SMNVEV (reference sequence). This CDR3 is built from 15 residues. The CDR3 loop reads CASTGGALPRDTQYF. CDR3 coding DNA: TGTGCCAGCACTGGGGGTGCCCTACCTCGGGATACGCAGTATTTT.

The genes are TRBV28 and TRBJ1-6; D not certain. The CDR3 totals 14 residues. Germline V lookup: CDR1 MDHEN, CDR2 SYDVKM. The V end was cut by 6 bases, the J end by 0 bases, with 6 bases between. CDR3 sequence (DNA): TGTGCCAGCAGCCTGGACTCCTATAATTCACCCCTCCACTTT. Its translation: CASSLDSYNSPLHF.

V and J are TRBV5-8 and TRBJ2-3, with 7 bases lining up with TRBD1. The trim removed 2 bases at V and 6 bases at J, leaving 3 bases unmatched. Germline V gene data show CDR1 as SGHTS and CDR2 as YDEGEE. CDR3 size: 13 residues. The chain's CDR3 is CASSLQGMDTQYF. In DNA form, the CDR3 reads TGTGCCAGCAGCTTACAGGGGATGGATACGCAGTATTTT.

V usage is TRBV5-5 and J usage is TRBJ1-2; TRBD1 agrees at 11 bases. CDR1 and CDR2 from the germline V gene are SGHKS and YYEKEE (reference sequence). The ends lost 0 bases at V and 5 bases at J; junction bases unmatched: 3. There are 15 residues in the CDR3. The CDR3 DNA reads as TGTGCCAGCAGCTTGGCGGGACAGGGGGAGTATGGCTACACCTTC. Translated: CASSLAGQGEYGYTF. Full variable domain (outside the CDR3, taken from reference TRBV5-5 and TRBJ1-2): DAGVTQSPTHLIKTRGQQVTLRCSPISGHKSVSWYQQVLGQGPQFIFQYYEKEERGRGNFPDRFSARQFPNYSSELNVNALLLGDSALYLCASSLAGQGEYGYTFGSGTRLTVV.

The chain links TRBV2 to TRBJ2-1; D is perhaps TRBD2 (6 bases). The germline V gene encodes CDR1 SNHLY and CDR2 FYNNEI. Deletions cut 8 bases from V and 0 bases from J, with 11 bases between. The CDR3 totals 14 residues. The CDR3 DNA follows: TGTGCCAGCTGGGACGGGAGCTCCTACAATGAGCAGTTCTTC. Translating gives CASWDGSSYNEQFF.

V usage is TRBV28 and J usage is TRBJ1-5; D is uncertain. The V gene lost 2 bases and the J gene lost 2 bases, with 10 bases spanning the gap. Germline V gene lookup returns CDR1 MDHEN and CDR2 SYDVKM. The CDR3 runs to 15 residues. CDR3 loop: CASSLNTYGNQPQHF. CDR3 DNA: TGTGCCAGCAGTTTAAACACGTACGGCAATCAGCCCCAGCATTTT. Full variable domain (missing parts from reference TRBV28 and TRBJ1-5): DVKVTQSSRYLVKRTGEKVFLECVQDMDHENMFWYRQDPGLGLRLIYFSYDVKMKEKGDIPEGYSVSREKKERFSLILESASTNQTSMYLCASSLNTYGNQPQHFGDGTRLSIL.

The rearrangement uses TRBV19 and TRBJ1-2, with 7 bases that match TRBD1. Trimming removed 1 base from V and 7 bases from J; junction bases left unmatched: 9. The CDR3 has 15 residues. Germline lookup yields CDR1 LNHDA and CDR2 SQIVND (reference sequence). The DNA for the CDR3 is TGTGCCAGTAGTATAGCTAGACAGGGAGTAGGTGGCTACACCTTC. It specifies CASSIARQGVGGYTF.

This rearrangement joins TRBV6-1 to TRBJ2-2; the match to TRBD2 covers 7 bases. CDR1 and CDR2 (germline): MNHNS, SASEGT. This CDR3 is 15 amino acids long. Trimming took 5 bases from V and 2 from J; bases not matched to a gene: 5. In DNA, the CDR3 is TGTGCCAGCAGTTTTAGCGGGTCTAACACCGGGGAGCTGTTTTTT. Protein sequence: CASSFSGSNTGELFF.

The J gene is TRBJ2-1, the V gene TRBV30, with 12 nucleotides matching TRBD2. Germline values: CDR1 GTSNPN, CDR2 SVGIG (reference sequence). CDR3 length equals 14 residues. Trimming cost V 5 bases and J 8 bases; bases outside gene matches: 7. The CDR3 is CAWDPLAGGHEQFF. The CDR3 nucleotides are TGTGCCTGGGACCCACTAGCGGGAGGCCATGAGCAGTTCTTC. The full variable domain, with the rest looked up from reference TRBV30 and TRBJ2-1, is SQTIHQWPATLVQPVGSPLSLECTVEGTSNPNLYWYRQAAGRGLQLLFYSVGIGQISSEVPQNLSASRPQDRQFILSSKKLLLSDSGFYLCAWDPLAGGHEQFFGPGTRLTVL.

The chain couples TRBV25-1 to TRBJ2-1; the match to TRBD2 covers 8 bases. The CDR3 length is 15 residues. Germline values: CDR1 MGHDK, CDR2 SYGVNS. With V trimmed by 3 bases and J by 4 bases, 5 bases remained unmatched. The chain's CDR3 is CASSEGREAYNEQFF. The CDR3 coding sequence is TGTGCCAGCAGTGAGGGGCGGGAGGCGTACAATGAGCAGTTCTTC.

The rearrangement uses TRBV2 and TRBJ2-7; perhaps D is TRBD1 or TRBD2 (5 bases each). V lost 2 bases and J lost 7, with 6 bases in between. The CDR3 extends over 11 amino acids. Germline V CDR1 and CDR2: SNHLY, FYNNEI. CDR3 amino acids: CASSEWGEQYF. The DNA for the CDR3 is TGTGCCAGCAGTGAATGGGGGGAGCAGTACTTC.

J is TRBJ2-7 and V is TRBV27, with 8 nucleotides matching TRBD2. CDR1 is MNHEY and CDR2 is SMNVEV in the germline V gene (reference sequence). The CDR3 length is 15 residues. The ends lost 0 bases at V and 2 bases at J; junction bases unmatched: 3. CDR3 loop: CASSLSTSGPYEQYF. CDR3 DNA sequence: TGTGCCAGCAGTTTATCCACTAGCGGACCCTACGAGCAGTACTTC.

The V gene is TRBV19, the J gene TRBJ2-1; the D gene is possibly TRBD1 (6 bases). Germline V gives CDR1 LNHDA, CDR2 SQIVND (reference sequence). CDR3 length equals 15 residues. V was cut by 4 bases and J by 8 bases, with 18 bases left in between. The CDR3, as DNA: TGTGCCAGTAGTACCCGGGACCTGGGGGCATATGAGCAGTTCTTC. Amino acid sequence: CASSTRDLGAYEQFF.

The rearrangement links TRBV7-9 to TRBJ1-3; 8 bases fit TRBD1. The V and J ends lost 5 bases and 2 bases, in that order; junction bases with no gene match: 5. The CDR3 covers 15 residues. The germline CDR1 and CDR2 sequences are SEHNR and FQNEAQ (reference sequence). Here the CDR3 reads CASSEQGVTGNTIYF. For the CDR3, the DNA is TGTGCCAGCAGCGAACAGGGGGTTACTGGAAACACCATATATTTT.

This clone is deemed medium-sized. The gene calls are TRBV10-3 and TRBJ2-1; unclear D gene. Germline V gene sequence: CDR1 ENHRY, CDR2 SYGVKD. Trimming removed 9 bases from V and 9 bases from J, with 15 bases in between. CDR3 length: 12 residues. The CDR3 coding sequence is TGTGCCATAGGGCGGAGTGGTGCTGAGCAGTTCTTC. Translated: CAIGRSGAEQFF.

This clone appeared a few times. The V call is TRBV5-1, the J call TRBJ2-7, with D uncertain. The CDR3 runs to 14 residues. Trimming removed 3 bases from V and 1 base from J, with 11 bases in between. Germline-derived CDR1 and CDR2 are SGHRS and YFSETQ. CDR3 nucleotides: TGCGCCAGCAGCTGGGTGACGGCTTCCTACGAGCAGTACTTC. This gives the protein CASSWVTASYEQYF.

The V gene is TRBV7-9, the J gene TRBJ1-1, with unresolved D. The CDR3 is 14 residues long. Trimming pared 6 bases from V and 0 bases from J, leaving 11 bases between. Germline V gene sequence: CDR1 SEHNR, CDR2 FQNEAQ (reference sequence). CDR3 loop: CASSRTDLNTEAFF. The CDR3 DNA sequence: TGTGCCAGCAGTCGGACCGACCTGAACACTGAAGCTTTCTTT.

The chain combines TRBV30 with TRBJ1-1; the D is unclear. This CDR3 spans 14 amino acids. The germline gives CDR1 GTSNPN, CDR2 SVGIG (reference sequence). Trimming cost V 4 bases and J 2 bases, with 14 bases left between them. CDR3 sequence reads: CAWTKMVVNTEAFF. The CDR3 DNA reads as TGTGCCTGGACGAAAATGGTGGTAAACACTGAAGCTTTCTTT.

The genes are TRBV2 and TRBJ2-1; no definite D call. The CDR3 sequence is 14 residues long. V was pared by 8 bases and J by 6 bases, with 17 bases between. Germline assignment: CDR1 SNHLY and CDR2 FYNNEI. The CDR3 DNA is TGTGCCAGCTCTCTCGTCGGCGGTGTCAATGAGCAGTTCTTC. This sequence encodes CASSLVGGVNEQFF.

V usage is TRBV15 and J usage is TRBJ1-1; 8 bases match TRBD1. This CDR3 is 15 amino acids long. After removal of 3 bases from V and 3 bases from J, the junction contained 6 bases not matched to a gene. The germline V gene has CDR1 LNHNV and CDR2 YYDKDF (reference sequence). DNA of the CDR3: TGTGCCACCAGCAGGTACTCGGACAGGGACACTGAAGCTTTCTTT. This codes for CATSRYSDRDTEAFF.

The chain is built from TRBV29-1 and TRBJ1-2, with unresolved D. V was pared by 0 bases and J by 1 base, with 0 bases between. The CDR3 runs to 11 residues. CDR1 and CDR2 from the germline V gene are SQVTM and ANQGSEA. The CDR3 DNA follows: TGCAGCGTTGAAGATAACTATGGCTACACCTTC. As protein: CSVEDNYGYTF.

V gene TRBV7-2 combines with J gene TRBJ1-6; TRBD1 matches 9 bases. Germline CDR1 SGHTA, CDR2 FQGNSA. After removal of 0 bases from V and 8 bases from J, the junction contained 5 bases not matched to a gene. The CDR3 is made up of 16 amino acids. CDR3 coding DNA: TGTGCCAGCAGCTTAGCCGGGACAGGGCTTTATTCACCCCTCCACTTT. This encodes CASSLAGTGLYSPLHF.